This is a list of T cell receptor beta chains from one sample in a study of blood T cell repertoires in COVID-19. Assay used: immunoSEQ multiplex PCR; TCRdb lists only in-frame clones, some missing. This table holds some 87,000 clones, around 80% found once. The sample comprised peripheral blood. Receptors were obtained from a human donor in a cohort sampled during active COVID-19. Each CDR3 is given with its conserved first and last residue. Each record gives: D gene, J gene, V gene, CDR3 protein. D genes are given only for firm matches.

NA	TRBJ1-2	TRBV6-8	CASTLGQSYGYTF
TRBD1	TRBJ1-5	TRBV12-5	CASGPGQGANQPQHF
NA	TRBJ1-2	TRBV5-1	CASSLVVQGPSGGYTF
TRBD2	TRBJ2-3	TRBV7-6	CASSRLAGGLYTQYF
NA	TRBJ1-3	TRBV18	CASSQQGTSGNTIYF
TRBD1	TRBJ1-5	TRBV6-1	CASSELDRGRGPQHF
TRBD2	TRBJ2-3	TRBV24-1	CATSAASGRAADTQYF
NA	TRBJ2-1	TRBV27	CASSFETSRGRRQFF
NA	TRBJ2-1	TRBV7-2	CASSARGNNEQFF
NA	TRBJ2-3	TRBV29-1	CSVVAGLSTDTQYF
NA	TRBJ1-1	TRBV6-1	CASSDREAGPNTEAFF
TRBD2	TRBJ2-5	TRBV5-4	CASSPTSGMGETQYF
NA	TRBJ1-5	TRBV28	CASSSGGSHQPQHF
TRBD1	TRBJ1-6	TRBV11-2	CASSPGTGNNSPLHF
NA	TRBJ1-1	TRBV6-6	CASSPQGGNTEAFF
TRBD1	TRBJ2-7	TRBV19	CASSADRGFYEQYF
NA	TRBJ2-5	TRBV28	CASSLLLRETQYF
TRBD1	TRBJ1-2	TRBV7-9	CASSSDGQGYGYTF
NA	TRBJ1-2	TRBV5-1	CASSLGVSNYGYTF
TRBD1	TRBJ1-4	TRBV7-9	CASSLGQGREKLFF
TRBD1	TRBJ1-4	TRBV18	CASSPRQGDGEKLFF
TRBD2	TRBJ2-5	TRBV7-2	CASSLEGPGLAGETQYF
NA	TRBJ2-1	TRBV7-3	CASSLSDRRISYNEQFF
NA	TRBJ2-3	TRBV3-1/TRBV3-2	CASSQRGYTDTQYF
NA	TRBJ1-6	TRBV6-5	CASSYRQTYNSPLHF
NA	TRBJ1-1	TRBV6-5	CASSYSGGNTEAFF
NA	TRBJ1-2	TRBV4-3	CASSPGRSYGYTF
NA	TRBJ2-5	TRBV11-2	CASSRQPPETQYF
TRBD1	TRBJ2-5	TRBV28	CASSLQTRDRGRKTQYF
TRBD1	TRBJ1-1	TRBV2	CASKSGQATEAFF
NA	TRBJ1-4	TRBV14	CASSQGRGDEKLFF
TRBD2	TRBJ2-7	TRBV3-1/TRBV3-2	CASSPSGGSYEQYF
NA	TRBJ1-6	TRBV5-1	CASSLNQRNSPLHF
NA	TRBJ1-5	TRBV18	CASSPQGPANQPQHF
NA	TRBJ1-1	TRBV7-5	CVRSLANRCGREDTEAFF
NA	TRBJ1-3	TRBV7-3	CASSLAWTASGNTIYF